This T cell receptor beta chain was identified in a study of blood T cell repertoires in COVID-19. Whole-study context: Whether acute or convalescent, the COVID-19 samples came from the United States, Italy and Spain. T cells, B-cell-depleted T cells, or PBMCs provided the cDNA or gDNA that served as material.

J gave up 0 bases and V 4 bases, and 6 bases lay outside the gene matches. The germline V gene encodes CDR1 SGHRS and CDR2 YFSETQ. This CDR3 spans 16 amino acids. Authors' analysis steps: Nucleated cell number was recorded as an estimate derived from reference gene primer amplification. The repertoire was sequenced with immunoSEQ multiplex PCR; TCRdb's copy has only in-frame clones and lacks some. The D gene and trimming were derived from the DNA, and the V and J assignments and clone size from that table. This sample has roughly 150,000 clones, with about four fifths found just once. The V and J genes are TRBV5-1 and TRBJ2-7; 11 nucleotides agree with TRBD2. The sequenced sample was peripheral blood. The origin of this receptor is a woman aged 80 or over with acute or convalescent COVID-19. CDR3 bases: TGCGCCAGCAGCCCAGTAGCGGGAGGGAGCTCCTACGAGCAGTACTTC. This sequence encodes CASSPVAGGSSYEQYF.